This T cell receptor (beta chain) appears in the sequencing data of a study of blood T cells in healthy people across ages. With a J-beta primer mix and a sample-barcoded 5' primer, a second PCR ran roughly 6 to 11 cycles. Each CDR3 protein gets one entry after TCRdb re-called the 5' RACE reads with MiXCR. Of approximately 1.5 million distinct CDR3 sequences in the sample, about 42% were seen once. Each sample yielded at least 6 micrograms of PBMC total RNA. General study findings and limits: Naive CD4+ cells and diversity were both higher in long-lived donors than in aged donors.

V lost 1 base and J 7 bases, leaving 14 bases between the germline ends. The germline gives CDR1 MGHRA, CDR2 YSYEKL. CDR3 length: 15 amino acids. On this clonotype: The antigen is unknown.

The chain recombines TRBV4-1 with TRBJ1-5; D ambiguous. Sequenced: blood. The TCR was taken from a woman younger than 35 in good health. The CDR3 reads CASSQATVSLQPQHF. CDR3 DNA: TGCGCCAGCAGCCAAGCTACAGTTAGCCTCCAGCCCCAGCATTTT.